This note documents a single TCR beta chain sequence. Its antigen is undetermined. CDR3 length: 14 residues. Trimming at V came to 5 bases and at J to 6 bases, leaving 8 bases not matched to a gene. Looked up from germline, CDR1 is WNHNN and CDR2 is SYGVQD (reference sequence). Method: immunoSEQ multiplex PCR; TCRdb's copy keeps in-frame clones and lacks some. This table has a few hundred thousand clones, around 97% appearing once. This sample was taken from a study of shared clonotypes between healthy human individuals. Findings and limits, study-wide: What limited the represented genetic and exposure-history diversity was the small number of donors. Across four donors, naive CD4 shared roughly 5%, naive CD8 3% to 3.5%, memory CD4 over 2%, memory CD8 approximately 0.4%.

Memory CD4+ cells were the fraction left after CD45RA+ naive selection. Sequenced: naive CD4+ T cells sorted from blood. As to subset: CD45RA+ positively selected. The rearrangement joins TRBV10-1 to TRBJ2-3; 7 bases match TRBD1. The clonotype comes from a woman in her 30s in good health. CDR3 DNA sequence: TGCGCCAGCAGTTCGGGACAGCAAGTCGATACGCAGTATTTT. Translation gives CASSSGQQVDTQYF.